This TCR beta chain was identified during a study of T cells in Graves' hyperthyroidism and ophthalmopathy. Study findings and constraints: Blood also contained most expanded thyroid clonotypes above 0.001.

Patients having uncontrolled infection, another autoimmune disease, pregnancy or lactation were not included. Clinical symptoms, serum thyroxine and TRAb, thyroid ultrasound and orbital computed tomography were used for the diagnoses. TCR beta CDR3 sequences were amplified from RNA transcripts. Researchers ran a first-round RT-PCR on the TCR CDR3 using the HTBI primer set. TCRdb redid the calling of the multiplex PCR reads with MiXCR, one entry per CDR3 protein. The sample gives around 350,000 distinct CDR3 sequences, about 20% of which show up once; about 3.7% is in the top ten. Turning to this clonotype: Its antigen remains unknown.

This clonotype was sampled from a woman between 18 and 29 years old with Graves' hyperthyroidism. Sequencing was done on a sample of blood.

CDR3 DNA: TGCGCCAGCAGCCAAGATCCCCTAGCCGAGACCCAGTACTTC. It is translated as CASSQDPLAETQYF. The chain employs TRBV4-1 and TRBJ2-5; D is possibly TRBD2 (5 bases). The germline gives CDR1 MGHRA, CDR2 YSYEKL. The V end was cut by 0 bases, the J end by 5 bases, with 10 bases between. This CDR3 comprises 14 residues.